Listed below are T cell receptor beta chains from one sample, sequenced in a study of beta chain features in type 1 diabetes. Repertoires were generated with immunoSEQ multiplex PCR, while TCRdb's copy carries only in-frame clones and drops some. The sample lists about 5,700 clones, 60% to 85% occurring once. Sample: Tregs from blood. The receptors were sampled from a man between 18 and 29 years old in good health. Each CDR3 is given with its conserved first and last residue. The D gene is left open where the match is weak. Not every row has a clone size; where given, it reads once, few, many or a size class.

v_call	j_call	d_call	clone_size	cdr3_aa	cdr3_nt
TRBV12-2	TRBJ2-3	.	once	CASRGTRTTDTQYF	TGTGCAAGTCGCGGGACTAGGACGACAGATACGCAGTATTTT
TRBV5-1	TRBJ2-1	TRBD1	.	CASSLVQGAQLQFF	TGCGCCAGCAGCTTGGTACAGGGGGCCCAACTGCAGTTCTTC
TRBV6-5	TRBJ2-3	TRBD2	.	CASSYEGGGTDTQYF	TGTGCCAGCAGTTACGAGGGAGGGGGCACAGATACGCAGTATTTT
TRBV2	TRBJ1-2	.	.	CASTSGYGYTF	TGTGCCAGCACCTCAGGATATGGCTACACCTTC
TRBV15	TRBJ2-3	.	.	CATTGTDTQYF	TGTGCCACCACGGGGACAGATACGCAGTATTTT
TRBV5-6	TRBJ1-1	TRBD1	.	CASSLVGQGMAEAFF	TGTGCCAGCAGCTTGGTCGGACAGGGTATGGCTGAAGCTTTCTTT
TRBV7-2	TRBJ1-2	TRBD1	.	CASSSFTGGIDGYTF	TGTGCCAGCAGCTCATTCACAGGGGGAATCGACGGCTACACCTTC
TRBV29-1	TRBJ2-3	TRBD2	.	CSVEGGGGLFNTDTQYF	TGCAGCGTTGAAGGAGGCGGGGGGCTCTTTAACACAGATACGCAGTATTTT
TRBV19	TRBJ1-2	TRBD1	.	CASTPGQTYGYTF	TGTGCCAGTACCCCGGGACAGACTTATGGCTACACCTTC
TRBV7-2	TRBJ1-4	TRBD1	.	CASSLVTGVEKLFF	TGTGCCAGCAGCTTAGTCACAGGGGTTGAAAAACTGTTTTTT
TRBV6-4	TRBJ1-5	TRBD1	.	CASRTGENQPQHF	TGTGCCAGCAGGACAGGGGAAAATCAGCCCCAGCATTTT
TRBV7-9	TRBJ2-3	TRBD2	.	CASSLVVAGDTDTQYF	TGTGCCAGCAGCTTAGTGGTAGCGGGGGACACAGATACGCAGTATTTT
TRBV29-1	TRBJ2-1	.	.	CSVTGGPMDEQFF	TGCAGCGTCACGGGGGGCCCCATGGATGAGCAGTTCTTC
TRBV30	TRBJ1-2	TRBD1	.	CAWSPQGGNGYTF	TGTGCCTGGAGTCCACAGGGGGGGAATGGCTACACCTTC
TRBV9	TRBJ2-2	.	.	CASSVGGPTTGELFF	TGTGCCAGCAGCGTCGGGGGGCCGACGACCGGGGAGCTGTTTTTT
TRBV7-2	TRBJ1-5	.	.	CASSLVGRTDDQPQHF	TGTGCCAGCAGCTTAGTGGGTCGGACAGACGACCAGCCCCAGCATTTT